The clone carrying this T cell receptor beta chain was picked up a small number of times. Its specificity is not known. The data belong to a study of T cells in Graves' hyperthyroidism and ophthalmopathy. Turning to the study itself: Peripheral blood was collected at initial diagnosis, before any treatment.

Germline V lookup: CDR1 MNHEY, CDR2 SVGAGI. The length of the CDR3 is 15 residues. The V and J ends lost 1 base and 1 base respectively, with 10 bases between them. Ophthalmopathy cases met thresholds of Clinical Activity Score at least 3, NOSPECS grade at least 4 and duration under 3 months. Researchers amplified the TCR beta CDR3 regions from RNA transcripts. Carried out on the TCR CDR3, a first-round RT-PCR used the HTBI primer set. TCRdb analysed the multiplex PCR reads with MiXCR anew, one entry per CDR3 protein. The sample carries under 400,000 distinct CDR3 sequences, roughly 15% recorded once. Study-level points and caveats: From stable hyperthyroidism, ophthalmopathy was separated by a 13 V-J model.

Sequencing input: blood. The chain links TRBV6-5 to TRBJ1-1; TRBD1 might be the D (5 bases). This clonotype originated in a woman in her sixties or seventies with Graves' ophthalmopathy. The CDR3 protein is CASSYFGTANTEAFF. The CDR3 coding sequence is TGTGCCAGCAGTTACTTCGGGACGGCGAACACTGAAGCTTTCTTT.